The 31 T cell receptor beta chains in this list originate from one sample, sequenced in a study of beta chain features in type 1 diabetes (dated by TCRdb to the late 2010s). The protocol used for the library was the immunoSEQ multiplex PCR assay. The High Capacity cDNA Reverse Transcription Kit was used to reverse transcribe all of the isolated RNA, meaning that expressed TCRB transcripts were what got sequenced. Sourced from immuneACCESS, this table was stored by TCRdb with only in-frame sequences that have V and J called. A share of the clones is absent; for the studies checked, an unresolved V gene accounts for under half, and the remainder has no known explanation. A total of 600,000 to 650,000 clones appear in this sample, roughly 15% of them only once. Clones ranked in the top ten supply approximately 0.099% of the sample. The sample comprised naive CD4+ T cells from blood. According to the study, the label for this sample's cell subset or site signals: true naive CD4+ T cells. The receptors derive from a man aged 18 to 29 in good health.

The V call is TRBV5-1, the J call TRBJ2-1, with D unclear. The germline V gene encodes CDR1 SGHRS and CDR2 YFSETQ. The CDR3 extends over 12 amino acids. V lost 4 bases, J lost 3 bases, and 5 bases lay in between. The CDR3, as DNA: TGCGCCAGCAGCCCGGACTACAATGAGCAGTTCTTC. The encoded protein is CASSPDYNEQFF. Full variable domain (rest looked up from reference TRBV5-1 and TRBJ2-1): KAGVTQTPRYLIKTRGQQVTLSCSPISGHRSVSWYQQTPGQGLQFLFEYFSETQRNKGNFPGRFSGRQFSNSRSEMNVSTLELGDSALYLCASSPDYNEQFFGPGTRLTVL.

This chain links TRBV2 with TRBJ1-6, with D possibly TRBD1 on 6 matching bases. V lost 6 bases to trimming and J lost 0 bases, with 21 bases between them. Per the germline V gene, CDR1 is SNHLY and CDR2 is FYNNEI. CDR3 length: 19 residues. In nucleotides, the CDR3 is TGTGCCAGCAGACAACCGGGACAACATTTGAGCTCCTATAATTCACCCCTCCACTTT. Its translation: CASRQPGQHLSSYNSPLHF.

Only a few counts were recorded for this clone. The chain joins TRBV19 to TRBJ2-7; the match to TRBD1 covers 10 bases. V was clipped by 2 bases and J by 5 bases; unmatched bases: 6. CDR1 is LNHDA, CDR2 SQIVND, per germline (reference sequence). This CDR3 has 15 amino acids. Written as DNA, the CDR3 is TGTGCCAGTAGTATACTGGGACAGGGGCGCCACGAGCAGTACTTC. Translated, it gives CASSILGQGRHEQYF.

This clone was counted between two and nine times. This rearrangement joins TRBV28 to TRBJ2-7, with TRBD2 identical over 7 bases. The V segment lost 7 bases and the J segment 2 bases; nucleotides outside the gene matches: 8. The CDR3 spans 14 residues. Germline V gene data show CDR1 as MDHEN and CDR2 as SYDVKM. The CDR3 loop is CASTYGGGPYEQYF. In DNA form, the CDR3 reads TGTGCCAGCACTTATGGGGGAGGGCCCTACGAGCAGTACTTC.

The chain has TRBV10-3 and TRBJ1-5; 7 positions agree with TRBD1. This CDR3 comprises 14 residues. The germline CDR1 and CDR2 sequences are ENHRY and SYGVKD. Unmatched junction bases numbered 8, after V lost 10 bases and J lost 2 bases. The CDR3 protein is CASQRQGGNQPQHF. The CDR3 nucleotides read TGTGCCAGCCAAAGACAGGGTGGCAATCAGCCCCAGCATTTT.

This clone was found a few times. The chain employs TRBV29-1 and TRBJ2-7; 7 bases are a match to TRBD1. The CDR3 spans 15 residues. The junction had 16 bases not matched to a gene; V was cut back by 7 bases and J by 4 bases. Germline V gene data show CDR1 as SQVTM and CDR2 as ANQGSEA. The CDR3 region is CSASASVTGIYEQYF. The CDR3 DNA reads as TGCAGCGCGTCCGCCTCTGTGACAGGGATTTACGAGCAGTACTTC.

This chain links TRBV18 with TRBJ1-2; TRBD1 matches at 7 bases. J gave up 4 bases and V 5 bases, and 10 bases lay outside the gene matches. CDR1 is KGHSH and CDR2 is LQKENI in the germline V gene. The CDR3 has 15 residues. The CDR3 nucleotides are TGTGCCAGCTCAGGAGACAGGGCTCGGGGCTATGGCTACACCTTC. This sequence encodes CASSGDRARGYGYTF.

The gene calls are TRBV7-9 and TRBJ2-2; TRBD2 agrees at 8 bases. The CDR3 consists of 16 residues. Per germline, CDR1 SEHNR and CDR2 FQNEAQ (reference sequence). V was pared by 7 bases and J by 4 bases, with 11 bases of the junction left unmatched. For the CDR3, the DNA is TGTGCCAGCAACGGCTTCGGGAGGGCCGTCACCGGGGAGCTGTTTTTT. Translation: CASNGFGRAVTGELFF.

This clone was seen many times. The chain links TRBV7-9 to TRBJ2-4; 7 nucleotides line up with TRBD1. Germline V CDR1 and CDR2: SEHNR, FQNEAQ (reference sequence). Unmatched junction bases numbered 17, after V lost 0 bases and J lost 6 bases. CDR3 length: 19 amino acids. CDR3 nucleotides: TGTGCCAGCAGCTTAGCCCTTTCCCCGGGAACAGGGGACGGAAACATTCAGTACTTC. Its translation is CASSLALSPGTGDGNIQYF.

This chain connects TRBV7-2 to TRBJ2-3; D call uncertain. The CDR3 spans 11 residues. The V end was cut by 7 bases, the J end by 7 bases, with 9 bases between. Germline CDR1 reads SGHTA; CDR2 reads FQGNSA. The CDR3, as DNA: TGTGCCAGCACCCCTCTAAATACGCAGTATTTT. Amino acid sequence: CASTPLNTQYF.

V and J are TRBV6-5 and TRBJ1-5, with 12 bases aligning to TRBD1. CDR3 length: 16 amino acids. In germline, CDR1 is MNHEY, CDR2 SVGAGI. J lost 6 bases, V lost 0 bases, and 3 bases had no gene match. For the CDR3, the DNA is TGTGCCAGCAGTTACTCTGGGACAGGGGGCGGTCAGCCCCAGCATTTT. Translating it yields CASSYSGTGGGQPQHF.

This clone was recorded only once. V gene TRBV5-4 combines with J gene TRBJ2-5; TRBD1 matches 12 bases. Germline trimming cut 3 bases from V and 5 bases from J; bases unmatched to any gene: 5. Germline V gene sequence: CDR1 SGHNT, CDR2 YYREEE (reference sequence). The CDR3 is 15 residues long. The CDR3 DNA reads as TGTGCCAGCAGCTGGGGACAGGGGGCGGGGGAGACCCAGTACTTC. Translation: CASSWGQGAGETQYF.

The rearrangement uses TRBV4-3 and TRBJ1-2, with D tentatively TRBD1 (5 bases). Trimming cost V 4 bases and J 2 bases, with 14 bases left between them. CDR1 is LGHNA and CDR2 is YSLEER in the germline V gene. CDR3 length: 15 amino acids. The CDR3 nucleotides are TGCGCCAGCAGCCTCTCCAGGGAGGGAAACTATGGCTACACCTTC. Protein: CASSLSREGNYGYTF.

The chain carries TRBV5-1 and TRBJ1-1, with TRBD1 matching 8 bases. CDR1 is SGHRS, CDR2 YFSETQ, per germline. With V trimmed by 4 bases and J by 2 bases, 7 bases remained unmatched. This CDR3 comprises 15 residues. The CDR3 reads CASSVGQGANTEAFF. The CDR3, as DNA: TGCGCCAGCAGCGTTGGCCAGGGGGCCAACACTGAAGCTTTCTTT.

This clone was found a few times. The rearrangement links TRBV5-4 to TRBJ1-4; TRBD1 might be the D (5 bases). With 0 bases removed from V and 4 bases from J, the gap between germline ends came to 10 bases. The V gene's germline CDR1 is SGHNT and CDR2 YYREEE (reference sequence). The CDR3 is made up of 15 amino acids. The CDR3 nucleotides read TGTGCCAGCAGCTTGGGGGGACGGAGTAATGAAAAACTGTTTTTT. Translating gives CASSLGGRSNEKLFF.

This clone has just a few counts. The V gene is TRBV5-1, the J gene TRBJ2-1; D unresolved. The V end lost 2 bases, the J end lost 8 bases, and 8 bases lay between the germline ends. Germline V gene lookup returns CDR1 SGHRS and CDR2 YFSETQ. This CDR3 is 12 amino acids long. In DNA, the CDR3 is TGCGCCAGCAGCTTTGGTCAAGATGAGCAGTTCTTC. It yields the protein CASSFGQDEQFF.

Only a few counts were recorded for this clone. The V gene is TRBV11-2, the J gene TRBJ2-7; tentatively, D is TRBD2 (5 bases). The CDR3 contains 15 residues. V lost 5 bases to trimming and J lost 0 bases, with 14 bases between them. Looked up from germline, CDR1 is SGHAT and CDR2 is FQNNGV. For the CDR3, the DNA is TGTGCCAGCAGCCGTGATGAGGGTCTCTCCTACGAGCAGTACTTC. The encoded protein is CASSRDEGLSYEQYF.

This chain connects TRBV28 to TRBJ2-2; D call uncertain. The CDR3 covers 11 residues. V dropped 7 bases and J dropped 5 bases, with 5 bases sitting between them. Germline assignment: CDR1 MDHEN and CDR2 SYDVKM. CDR3 amino acids: CASIKTGELFF. The CDR3 DNA sequence: TGTGCCAGCATAAAGACCGGGGAGCTGTTTTTT.

The V gene is TRBV27, the J gene TRBJ2-7, with 7 nucleotides matching TRBD2. In germline, CDR1 is MNHEY, CDR2 SMNVEV (reference sequence). V lost 3 bases, J lost 3 bases, and 5 bases stayed unmatched. The CDR3 extends over 14 amino acids. CDR3 residues: CASSFKRDNYEQYF. CDR3 in DNA: TGTGCCAGCAGTTTCAAGCGGGATAACTACGAGCAGTACTTC.

The gene calls are TRBV14 and TRBJ2-7, with 13 positions matching TRBD2. The CDR3 is 15 residues long. Germline V CDR1 and CDR2: SGHDN, FVKESK. V was pared by 4 bases and J by 5 bases, with 5 bases of the junction left unmatched. The CDR3 loop reads CASSPGLAGDHEQYF. In DNA form, the CDR3 reads TGTGCCAGCAGCCCAGGACTAGCGGGAGATCACGAGCAGTACTTC.

This clone has only a few counts. The CDR3: CASSSPGEAAGGPNEQFF. The CDR3 DNA sequence: TGTGCCAGCAGCTCCCCGGGGGAGGCAGCGGGGGGGCCAAATGAGCAGTTCTTC. The chain couples TRBV7-2 to TRBJ2-1, with 10 bases matching TRBD2. CDR3 length: 18 amino acids. V lost 4 bases to trimming and J lost 7 bases; unmatched junction nucleotides: 16. Germline V CDR1 and CDR2: SGHTA, FQGNSA.

Only a few counts were recorded for this clone. The chain combines TRBV5-6 with TRBJ2-7; D is possibly TRBD1 or TRBD2 (5 bases each). CDR1 SGHDT and CDR2 YYEEEE come from the germline V gene. The CDR3 length is 14 residues. V lost 4 bases, J lost 2 bases, and 13 bases lay in between. DNA for the CDR3: TGTGCCAGCAGCGGAGCAGGGAGAACCTACGAGCAGTACTTC. Protein sequence: CASSGAGRTYEQYF.

The chain is built from TRBV29-1 and TRBJ2-7, with D hard to call. Between the trimmed V and J ends, which lost 3 bases and 5 bases, there was a span of 14 bases. Germline CDR1 and CDR2: SQVTM and ANQGSEA. The CDR3 extends over 13 amino acids. Here the CDR3 reads CSVEDPGHHEQYF. The CDR3 DNA sequence: TGCAGCGTTGAGGATCCGGGCCACCACGAGCAGTACTTC.

The gene calls are TRBV7-8 and TRBJ2-7; D unclear. Trimming shortened V by 4 bases and J by 5 bases, and 12 bases separated the two germline ends. The CDR3 spans 13 residues. Germline V lookup: CDR1 SGHVS, CDR2 FQNEAQ. CDR3 nucleotides: TGTGCCAGCAGCTCGAGACTCGGCCACGAGCAGTACTTC. This codes for CASSSRLGHEQYF.

This clone turned up a few times. In the same sample, other DNA sequences code for this CDR3. The chain combines TRBV6-5 with TRBJ1-2; TRBD1 is a possible D gene (5 bases). V lost 2 bases and J 8 bases, leaving 6 bases between the germline ends. The CDR3 is 11 amino acids. Germline V lookup: CDR1 MNHEY, CDR2 SVGAGI. CDR3 sequence reads: CASSYGGGYTF. Here the CDR3 DNA reads TGTGCCAGCAGTTACGGGGGAGGCTACACCTTC.

The rearrangement uses TRBV28 and TRBJ2-5; 9 nucleotides match TRBD1. Germline assignment: CDR1 MDHEN and CDR2 SYDVKM. V trimming: 5 bases; J trimming: 5 bases; junction bases outside the gene matches: 12. This CDR3 contains 16 residues. The DNA for the CDR3 is TGTGCCAGCAGTCAATCGGGACAGGGCGATTTTGAGACCCAGTACTTC. This sequence encodes CASSQSGQGDFETQYF. The full variable domain, completed using reference TRBV28 and TRBJ2-5, is DVKVTQSSRYLVKRTGEKVFLECVQDMDHENMFWYRQDPGLGLRLIYFSYDVKMKEKGDIPEGYSVSREKKERFSLILESASTNQTSMYLCASSQSGQGDFETQYFGPGTRLLVL.

V usage is TRBV7-2 and J usage is TRBJ2-5; D could derive from TRBD1 or TRBD2 (5 bases each). This CDR3 is built from 13 residues. V lost 3 bases to trimming and J lost 8 bases, with 13 bases between them. From germline, CDR1 is SGHTA and CDR2 FQGNSA. CDR3 protein: CASSLGTRYTQYF. The CDR3 coding sequence is TGTGCCAGCAGCTTGGGGACCCGGTACACCCAGTACTTC.

The rearrangement uses TRBV4-2 and TRBJ1-5; 8 nucleotides match TRBD1. Per germline, CDR1 LGHNA and CDR2 YNFKEQ. V was clipped by 0 bases and J by 6 bases; unmatched bases: 7. The CDR3 contains 16 residues. The CDR3 sequence is CASSQEASGGGQPQHF. CDR3 DNA sequence: TGTGCCAGCAGCCAAGAAGCTTCAGGGGGCGGTCAGCCCCAGCATTTT.

The V gene is TRBV7-3, the J gene TRBJ2-1; no firm D call. The length of the CDR3 is 16 residues. CDR1 and CDR2 (germline): SGHTA, FQGTGA. Trimming left V 2 bases short and J 5 bases short, with 16 bases between. Written as DNA, the CDR3 is TGTGCCAGCAGCTTATTTCGGTACCCAGGCGACAATGAGCAGTTCTTC. Its translation: CASSLFRYPGDNEQFF.

The chain links TRBV6-1 to TRBJ1-5, with D perhaps matching TRBD1 (6 bases). CDR3 size: 14 residues. In germline, CDR1 is MNHNS, CDR2 SASEGT. Trimming removed 2 bases from V and 3 bases from J, with 8 bases in between. CDR3 in amino acids: CASSETGPNQPQHF. The CDR3, as DNA: TGTGCCAGCAGTGAAACAGGGCCCAATCAGCCCCAGCATTTT.

This clone has just a few counts. The V gene is TRBV7-2, the J gene TRBJ1-5; D uncertain. This CDR3 has 13 amino acids. The V and J ends lost 0 bases and 5 bases respectively, with 5 bases between them. Looked up from germline, CDR1 is SGHTA and CDR2 is FQGNSA. The CDR3 DNA is TGTGCCAGCAGCTTAGCAGGGTATCAGCCCCAGCATTTT. Its translation: CASSLAGYQPQHF. The full variable domain, completed using reference TRBV7-2 and TRBJ1-5, is GAGVSQSPSNKVTEKGKDVELRCDPISGHTALYWYRQSLGQGLEFLIYFQGNSAPDKSGLPSDRFSAERTGGSVSTLTIQRTQQEDSAVYLCASSLAGYQPQHFGDGTRLSIL.